These 6 T cell receptor beta chains came from one sample sequenced in a study of T cell responses to AZD1222 COVID-19 vaccine. Libraries were prepared by immunoSEQ multiplex PCR; TCRdb keeps only in-frame clonotypes and omits some of them. This table holds roughly 130,000 clones, roughly 92% found once. Material: peripheral blood, obtained 28 days after the second AZD1222 dose. The receptors come from an adult who received the AZD1222 COVID-19 vaccine.

CDR3 coding DNA: TGTGCCAGCAGTTATTGGAGCAGACAAGAGACCCAGTACTTC. Translated: CASSYWSRQETQYF. The chain carries TRBV6-2 or TRBV6-3 and TRBJ2-5; D remains ambiguous. Trimming stripped 3 bases from V and 2 bases from J, with 10 bases between. This CDR3 comprises 14 residues. Per the germline V gene, CDR1 is MNHEY and CDR2 is SVGEGT.

This clone turned up a few times. This sequence joins TRBV19 and TRBJ2-3; 10 bases line up with TRBD1. The CDR3 length is 16 residues. V shed 6 bases, J shed 7 bases, and the junction held 13 bases outside the gene matches. The germline CDR1 and CDR2 sequences are LNHDA and SQIVND (reference sequence). CDR3 DNA sequence: TGTGCCAGTAGAGATTCCGGGACAGGGGTAGGGAATACGCAGTATTTT. This gives the protein CASRDSGTGVGNTQYF.

The chain uses TRBV19 and TRBJ1-2; perhaps TRBD1 as D (6 bases). The ends were cut back, 11 bases at V and 4 bases at J, with 20 bases in the middle. The CDR3 contains 14 residues. The germline CDR1 and CDR2 sequences are LNHDA and SQIVND (reference sequence). CDR3 loop: CASNGGSETYGYTF. CDR3 DNA: TGTGCCTCCAATGGGGGCAGCGAGACCTATGGCTACACCTTC.

V is TRBV7-9 and J is TRBJ1-1, with a weak D call TRBD1 (6 bases). V was pared by 5 bases and J by 4 bases, with 14 bases between. This CDR3 contains 14 residues. Germline loops: CDR1 SEHNR, CDR2 FQNEAQ (reference sequence). This CDR3 is CASSHNRVGTEAFF. CDR3 in DNA: TGTGCCAGCAGCCATAACAGGGTGGGCACTGAAGCTTTCTTT.

The V call is TRBV11-2, the J call TRBJ2-2; no clear D. The CDR3 totals 12 residues. Germline V CDR1 and CDR2: SGHAT, FQNNGV. Trimming removed 5 bases from V and 6 bases from J, with 7 bases in between. This CDR3 is CASSLIAGELFF. The CDR3 DNA follows: TGTGCCAGCAGCCTGATAGCCGGGGAGCTGTTTTTT.

The J gene is TRBJ2-3, the V gene TRBV6-5; TRBD1 agrees at 8 bases. The trim removed 10 bases at V and 6 bases at J, leaving 12 bases unmatched. This CDR3 contains 14 residues. Per germline, CDR1 MNHEY and CDR2 SVGAGI. The CDR3 is CATREGQGSDTQYF. DNA of the CDR3: TGTGCCACCCGAGAAGGACAGGGATCCGATACGCAGTATTTT.